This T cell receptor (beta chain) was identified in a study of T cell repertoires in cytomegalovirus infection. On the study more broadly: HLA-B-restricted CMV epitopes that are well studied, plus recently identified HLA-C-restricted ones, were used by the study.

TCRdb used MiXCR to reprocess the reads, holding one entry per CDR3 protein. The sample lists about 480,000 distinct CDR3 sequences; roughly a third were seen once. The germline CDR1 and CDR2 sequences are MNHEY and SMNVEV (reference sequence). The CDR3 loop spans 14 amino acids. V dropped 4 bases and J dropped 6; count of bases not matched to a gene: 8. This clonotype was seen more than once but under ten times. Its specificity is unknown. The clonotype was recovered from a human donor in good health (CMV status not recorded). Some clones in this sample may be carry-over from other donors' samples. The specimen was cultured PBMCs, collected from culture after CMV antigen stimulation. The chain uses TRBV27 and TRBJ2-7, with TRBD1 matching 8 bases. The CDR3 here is CASSSGTGPGEQYF. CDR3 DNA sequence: TGTGCCAGCAGTTCTGGGACAGGCCCTGGCGAGCAGTACTTC.